This T cell receptor (beta chain) derives from a study of T cell responses to AZD1222 COVID-19 vaccine. Here immunoSEQ multiplex PCR was the method, and the copy in TCRdb shows in-frame clones only, minus some. The table shows approximately 120,000 clones, with approximately 85% occurring only once. Germline V gives CDR1 SEHNR, CDR2 FQNEAQ (reference sequence). The CDR3 consists of 16 residues. Trimming removed 3 bases at V and 0 bases at J, with 12 bases between. Sequenced here: peripheral blood, sampled 28 days after the second AZD1222 dose. The receptor was derived from an adult who received the AZD1222 COVID-19 vaccine. The J gene is TRBJ1-3, the V gene TRBV7-9, with D uncertain. Here the CDR3 reads CASSFLDVASGNTIYF. The CDR3 DNA sequence: TGTGCCAGCAGCTTTTTGGACGTCGCCTCTGGAAACACCATATATTTT.